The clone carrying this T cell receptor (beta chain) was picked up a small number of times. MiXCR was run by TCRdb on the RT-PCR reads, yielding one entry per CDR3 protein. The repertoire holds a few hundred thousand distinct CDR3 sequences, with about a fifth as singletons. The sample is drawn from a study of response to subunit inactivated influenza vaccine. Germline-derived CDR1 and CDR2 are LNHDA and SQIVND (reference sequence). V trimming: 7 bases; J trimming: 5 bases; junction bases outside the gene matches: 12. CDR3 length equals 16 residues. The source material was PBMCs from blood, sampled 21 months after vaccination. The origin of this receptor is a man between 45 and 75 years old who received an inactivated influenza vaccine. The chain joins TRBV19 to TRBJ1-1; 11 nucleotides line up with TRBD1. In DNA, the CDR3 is TGTGCCAGTAAACCCGCCGGACAGGGGGCTTGGACTGAAGCTTTCTTT. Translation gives CASKPAGQGAWTEAFF.